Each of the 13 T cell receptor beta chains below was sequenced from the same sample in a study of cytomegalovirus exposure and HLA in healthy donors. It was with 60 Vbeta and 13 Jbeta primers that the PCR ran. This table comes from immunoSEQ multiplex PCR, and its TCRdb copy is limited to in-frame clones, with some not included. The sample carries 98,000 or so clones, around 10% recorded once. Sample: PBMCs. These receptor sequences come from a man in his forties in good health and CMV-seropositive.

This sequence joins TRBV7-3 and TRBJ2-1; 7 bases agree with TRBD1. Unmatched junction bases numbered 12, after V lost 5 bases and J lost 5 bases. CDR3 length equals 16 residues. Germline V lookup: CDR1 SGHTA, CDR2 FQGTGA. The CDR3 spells CASSHRRDSLDNEQFF. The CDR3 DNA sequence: TGTGCCAGCAGCCACCGCCGGGACAGTCTAGACAATGAGCAGTTCTTC.

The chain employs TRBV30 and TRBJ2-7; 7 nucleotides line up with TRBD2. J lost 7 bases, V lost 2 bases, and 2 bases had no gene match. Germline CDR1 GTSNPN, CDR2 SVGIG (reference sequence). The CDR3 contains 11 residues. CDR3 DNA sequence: TGTGCCTGGAGTTGGGGAGGGGAGCAGTACTTC. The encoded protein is CAWSWGGEQYF.

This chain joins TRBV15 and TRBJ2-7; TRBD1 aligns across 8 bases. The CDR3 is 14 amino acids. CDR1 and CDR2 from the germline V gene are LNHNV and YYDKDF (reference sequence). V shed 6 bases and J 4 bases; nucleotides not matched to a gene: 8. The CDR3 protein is CATSPVTGVYEQYF. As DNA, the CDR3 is TGTGCCACCAGTCCCGTGACAGGGGTTTACGAGCAGTACTTC.

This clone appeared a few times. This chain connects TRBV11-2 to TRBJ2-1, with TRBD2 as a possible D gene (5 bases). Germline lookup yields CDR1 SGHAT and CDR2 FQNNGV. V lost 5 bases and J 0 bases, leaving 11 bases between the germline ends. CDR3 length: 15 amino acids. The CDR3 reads CASSVRVSSYNEQFF. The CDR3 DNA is TGTGCCAGCAGCGTGCGGGTAAGCTCCTACAATGAGCAGTTCTTC.

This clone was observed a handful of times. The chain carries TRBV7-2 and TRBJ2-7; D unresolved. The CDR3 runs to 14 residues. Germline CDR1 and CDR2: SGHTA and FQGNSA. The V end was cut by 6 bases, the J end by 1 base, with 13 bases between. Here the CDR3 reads CASRPPSGSYEQYF. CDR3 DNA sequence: TGTGCCAGCAGGCCTCCGTCGGGTTCCTACGAGCAGTACTTC.

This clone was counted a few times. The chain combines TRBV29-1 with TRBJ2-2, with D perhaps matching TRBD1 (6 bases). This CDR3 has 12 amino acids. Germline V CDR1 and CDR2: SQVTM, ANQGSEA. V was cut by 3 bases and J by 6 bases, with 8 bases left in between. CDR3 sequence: CSVDEGAGELFF. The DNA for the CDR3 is TGCAGCGTTGATGAGGGGGCCGGGGAGCTGTTTTTT.

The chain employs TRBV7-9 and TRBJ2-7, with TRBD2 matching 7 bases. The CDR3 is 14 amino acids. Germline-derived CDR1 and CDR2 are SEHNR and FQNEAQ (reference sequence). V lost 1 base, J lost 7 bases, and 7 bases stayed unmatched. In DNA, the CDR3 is TGTGCCAGCAGCTTAGTGGGGGGGACGGGTGAGCAGTACTTC. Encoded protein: CASSLVGGTGEQYF.

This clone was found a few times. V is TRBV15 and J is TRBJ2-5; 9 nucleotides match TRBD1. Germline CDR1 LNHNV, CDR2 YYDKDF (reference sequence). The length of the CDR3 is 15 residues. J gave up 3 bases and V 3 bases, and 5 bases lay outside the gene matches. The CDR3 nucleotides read TGTGCCACCAGCAGCCGGGACAGGGTGGAAGAGACCCAGTACTTC. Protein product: CATSSRDRVEETQYF.

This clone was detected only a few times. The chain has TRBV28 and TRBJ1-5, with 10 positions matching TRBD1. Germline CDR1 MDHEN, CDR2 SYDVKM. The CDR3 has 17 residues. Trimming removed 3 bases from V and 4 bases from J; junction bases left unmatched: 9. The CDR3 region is CASSFSPGQGSNQPQHF. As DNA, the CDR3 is TGTGCCAGCAGTTTCAGCCCGGGACAGGGGTCTAATCAGCCCCAGCATTTT.

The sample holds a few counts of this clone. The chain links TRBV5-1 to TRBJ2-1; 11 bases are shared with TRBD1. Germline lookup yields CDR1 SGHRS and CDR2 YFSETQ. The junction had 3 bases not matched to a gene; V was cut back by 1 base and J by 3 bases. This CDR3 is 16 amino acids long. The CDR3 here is CASSLTGTGGYNEQFF. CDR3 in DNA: TGCGCCAGCAGCTTGACCGGGACAGGGGGCTACAATGAGCAGTTCTTC.

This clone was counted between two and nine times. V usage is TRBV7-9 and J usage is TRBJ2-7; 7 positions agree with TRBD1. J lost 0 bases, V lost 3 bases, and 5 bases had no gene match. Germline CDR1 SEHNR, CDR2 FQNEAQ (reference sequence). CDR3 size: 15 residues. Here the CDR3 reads CASSFQAGGSYEQYF. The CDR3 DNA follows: TGTGCCAGCAGCTTTCAGGCAGGGGGCTCCTACGAGCAGTACTTC.

The DNA of the CDR3 is TGTGCCAGCAGGCTCCCCATCGTCGGAGGTACAGATACGCAGTATTTT. Amino acid sequence: CASRLPIVGGTDTQYF. This chain links TRBV6-6 with TRBJ2-3; TRBD2 might be the D (5 bases). This CDR3 spans 16 amino acids. The germline gives CDR1 MNHNY, CDR2 SVGAGI (reference sequence). V was pared by 6 bases and J by 3 bases, with 19 bases between.

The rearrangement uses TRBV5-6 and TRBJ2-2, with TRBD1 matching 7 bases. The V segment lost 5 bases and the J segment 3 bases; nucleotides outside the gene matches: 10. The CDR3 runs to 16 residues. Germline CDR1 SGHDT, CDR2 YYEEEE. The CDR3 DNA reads TGTGCCAGCAGTTGGACAGGTGCGATGGACACCGGGGAGCTGTTTTTT. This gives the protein CASSWTGAMDTGELFF.